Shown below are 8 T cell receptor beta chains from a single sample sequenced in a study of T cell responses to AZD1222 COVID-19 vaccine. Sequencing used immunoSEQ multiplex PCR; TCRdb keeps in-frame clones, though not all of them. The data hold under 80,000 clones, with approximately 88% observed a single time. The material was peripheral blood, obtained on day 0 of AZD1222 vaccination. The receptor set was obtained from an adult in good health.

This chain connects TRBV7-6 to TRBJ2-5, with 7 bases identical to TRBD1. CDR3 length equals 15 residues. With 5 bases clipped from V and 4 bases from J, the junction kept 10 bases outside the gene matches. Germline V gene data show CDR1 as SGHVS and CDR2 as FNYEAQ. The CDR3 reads CASSPNTGVGETQYF. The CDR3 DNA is TGTGCCAGCAGCCCGAATACAGGGGTCGGAGAGACCCAGTACTTC.

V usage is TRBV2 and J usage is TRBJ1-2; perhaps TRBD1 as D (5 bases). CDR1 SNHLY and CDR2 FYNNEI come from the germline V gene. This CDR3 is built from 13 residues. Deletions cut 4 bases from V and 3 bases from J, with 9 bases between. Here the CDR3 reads CASSVEGDYGYTF. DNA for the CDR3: TGTGCCAGCAGTGTGGAAGGGGACTATGGCTACACCTTC. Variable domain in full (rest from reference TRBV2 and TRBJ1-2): EPEVTQTPSHQVTQMGQEVILRCVPISNHLYFYWYRQILGQKVEFLVSFYNNEISEKSEIFDDQFSVERPDGSNFTLKIRSTKLEDSAMYFCASSVEGDYGYTFGSGTRLTVV.

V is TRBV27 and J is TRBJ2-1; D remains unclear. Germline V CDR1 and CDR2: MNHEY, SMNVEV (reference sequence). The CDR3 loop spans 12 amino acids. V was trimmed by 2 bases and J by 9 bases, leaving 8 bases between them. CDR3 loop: CASSLIGGEQFF. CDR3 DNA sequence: TGTGCCAGCAGTTTAATCGGTGGTGAGCAGTTCTTC.

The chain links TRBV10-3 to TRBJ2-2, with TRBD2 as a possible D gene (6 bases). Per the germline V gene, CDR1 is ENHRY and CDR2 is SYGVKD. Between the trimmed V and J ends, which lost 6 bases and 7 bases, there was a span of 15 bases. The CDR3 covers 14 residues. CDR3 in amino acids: CAISPTRFIGELFF. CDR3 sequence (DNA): TGTGCCATCAGCCCGACTAGGTTCATCGGGGAGCTGTTTTTT.

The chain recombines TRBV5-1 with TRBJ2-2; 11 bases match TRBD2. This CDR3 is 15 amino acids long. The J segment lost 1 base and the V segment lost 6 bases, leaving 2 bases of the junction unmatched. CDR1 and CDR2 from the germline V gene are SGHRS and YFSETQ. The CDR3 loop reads CASKGLAGNTGELFF. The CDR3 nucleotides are TGCGCCAGCAAAGGACTAGCGGGGAACACCGGGGAGCTGTTTTTT. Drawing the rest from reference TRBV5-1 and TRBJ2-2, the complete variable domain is KAGVTQTPRYLIKTRGQQVTLSCSPISGHRSVSWYQQTPGQGLQFLFEYFSETQRNKGNFPGRFSGRQFSNSRSEMNVSTLELGDSALYLCASKGLAGNTGELFFGEGSRLTVL.

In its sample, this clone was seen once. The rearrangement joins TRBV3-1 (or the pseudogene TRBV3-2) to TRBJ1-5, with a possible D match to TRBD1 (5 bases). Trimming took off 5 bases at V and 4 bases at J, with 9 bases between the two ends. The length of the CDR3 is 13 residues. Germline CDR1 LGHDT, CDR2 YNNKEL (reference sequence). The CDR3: CASSSQGNQPQHF. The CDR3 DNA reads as TGTGCCAGCAGCTCCCAGGGAAATCAGCCCCAGCATTTT.

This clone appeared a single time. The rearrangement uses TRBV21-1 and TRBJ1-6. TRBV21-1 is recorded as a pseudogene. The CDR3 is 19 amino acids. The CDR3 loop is CASSKECWGRVAYNSPLHF. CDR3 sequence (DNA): TGTGCCAGCAGCAAAGAGTGTTGGGGTAGGGTCGCCTATAATTCACCCCTCCACTTT.

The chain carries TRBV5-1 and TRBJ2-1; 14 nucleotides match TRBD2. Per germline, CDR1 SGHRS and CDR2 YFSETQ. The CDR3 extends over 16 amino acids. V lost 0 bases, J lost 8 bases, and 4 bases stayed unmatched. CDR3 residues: CASSLARLAGGDEQFF. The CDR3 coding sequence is TGCGCCAGCAGCTTGGCCCGACTAGCGGGAGGGGATGAGCAGTTCTTC.